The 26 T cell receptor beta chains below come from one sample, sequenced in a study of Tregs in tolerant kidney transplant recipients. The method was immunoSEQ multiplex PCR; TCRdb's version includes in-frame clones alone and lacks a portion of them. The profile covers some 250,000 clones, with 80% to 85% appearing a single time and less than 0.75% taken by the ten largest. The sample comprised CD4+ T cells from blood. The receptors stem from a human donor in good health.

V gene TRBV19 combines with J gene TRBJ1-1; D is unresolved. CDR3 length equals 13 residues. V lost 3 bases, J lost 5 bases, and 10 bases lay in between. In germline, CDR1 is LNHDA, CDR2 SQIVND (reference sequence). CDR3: CASSMQASTEAFF. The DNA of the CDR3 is TGTGCCAGTAGTATGCAGGCTTCGACTGAAGCTTTCTTT.

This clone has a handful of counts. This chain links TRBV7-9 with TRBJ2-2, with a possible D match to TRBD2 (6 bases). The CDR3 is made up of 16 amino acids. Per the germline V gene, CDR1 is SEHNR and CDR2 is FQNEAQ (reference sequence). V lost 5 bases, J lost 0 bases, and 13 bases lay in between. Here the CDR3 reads CASSLTEGPNTGELFF. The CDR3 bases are TGTGCCAGCAGCCTCACGGAGGGGCCGAACACCGGGGAGCTGTTTTTT.

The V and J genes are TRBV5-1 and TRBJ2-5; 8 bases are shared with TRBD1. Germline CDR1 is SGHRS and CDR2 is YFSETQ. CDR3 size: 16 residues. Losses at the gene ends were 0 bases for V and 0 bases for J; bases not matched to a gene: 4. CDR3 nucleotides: TGCGCCAGCAGCTTGGCGGCAGGGGGCCACCAAGAGACCCAGTACTTC. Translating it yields CASSLAAGGHQETQYF.

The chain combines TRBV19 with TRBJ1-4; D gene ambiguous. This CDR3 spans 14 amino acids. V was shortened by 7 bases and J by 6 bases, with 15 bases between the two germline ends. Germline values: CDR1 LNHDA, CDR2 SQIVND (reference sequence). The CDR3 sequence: CASKLRPLDEKLFF. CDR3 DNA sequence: TGTGCCAGTAAGCTACGACCCCTTGATGAAAAACTGTTTTTT.

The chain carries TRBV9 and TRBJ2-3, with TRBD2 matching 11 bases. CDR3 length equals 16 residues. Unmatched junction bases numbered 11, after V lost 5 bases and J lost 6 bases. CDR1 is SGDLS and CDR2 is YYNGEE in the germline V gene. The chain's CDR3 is CASRRGLAGGDDTQYF. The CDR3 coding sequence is TGTGCCAGCAGGCGCGGGCTAGCGGGGGGCGATGATACGCAGTATTTT.

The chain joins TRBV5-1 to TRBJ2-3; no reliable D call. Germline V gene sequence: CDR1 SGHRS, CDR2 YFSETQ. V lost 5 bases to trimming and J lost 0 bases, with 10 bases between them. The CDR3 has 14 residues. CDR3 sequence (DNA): TGCGCCAGCAGGATGTCACCTAGCACAGATACGCAGTATTTT. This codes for CASRMSPSTDTQYF.

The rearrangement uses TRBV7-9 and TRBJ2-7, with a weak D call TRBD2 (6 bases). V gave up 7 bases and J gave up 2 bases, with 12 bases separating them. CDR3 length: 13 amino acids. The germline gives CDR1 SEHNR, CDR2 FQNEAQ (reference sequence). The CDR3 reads CASTPWGAYEQYF. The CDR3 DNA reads TGTGCCAGCACCCCCTGGGGGGCCTACGAGCAGTACTTC. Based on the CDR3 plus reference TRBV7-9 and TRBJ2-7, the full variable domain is DTGVSQNPRHKITKRGQNVTFRCDPISEHNRLYWYRQTLGQGPEFLTYFQNEAQLEKSRLLSDRFSAERPKGSFSTLEIQRTEQGDSAMYLCASTPWGAYEQYFGPGTRLTVT.

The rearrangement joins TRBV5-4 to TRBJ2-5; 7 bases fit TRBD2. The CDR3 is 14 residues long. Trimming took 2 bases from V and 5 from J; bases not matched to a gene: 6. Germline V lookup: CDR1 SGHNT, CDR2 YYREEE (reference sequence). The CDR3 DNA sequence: TGTGCCAGCAGCTTCTCCGGGGGGTCGGAGACCCAGTACTTC. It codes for CASSFSGGSETQYF. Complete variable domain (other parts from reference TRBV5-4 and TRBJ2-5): ETGVTQSPTHLIKTRGQQVTLRCSSQSGHNTVSWYQQALGQGPQFIFQYYREEENGRGNFPPRFSGLQFPNYSSELNVNALELDDSALYLCASSFSGGSETQYFGPGTRLLVL.

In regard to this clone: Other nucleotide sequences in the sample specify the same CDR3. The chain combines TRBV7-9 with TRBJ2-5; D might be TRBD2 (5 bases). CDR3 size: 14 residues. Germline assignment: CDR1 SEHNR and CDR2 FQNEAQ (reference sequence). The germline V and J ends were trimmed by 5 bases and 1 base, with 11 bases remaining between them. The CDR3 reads CASSPTGSQETQYF. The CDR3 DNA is TGTGCCAGCAGCCCTACGGGGAGCCAAGAGACCCAGTACTTC.

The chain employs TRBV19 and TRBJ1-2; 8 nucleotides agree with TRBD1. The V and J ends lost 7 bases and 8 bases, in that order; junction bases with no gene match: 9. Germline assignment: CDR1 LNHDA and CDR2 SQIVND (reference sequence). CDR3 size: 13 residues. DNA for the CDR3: TGTGCCAGTAAAAAGACAGGGGAGAGGGGCTACACCTTC. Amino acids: CASKKTGERGYTF. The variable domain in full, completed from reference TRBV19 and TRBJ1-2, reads DGGITQSPKYLFRKEGQNVTLSCEQNLNHDAMYWYRQDPGQGLRLIYYSQIVNDFQKGDIAEGYSVSREKKESFPLTVTSAQKNPTAFYLCASKKTGERGYTFGSGTRLTVV.

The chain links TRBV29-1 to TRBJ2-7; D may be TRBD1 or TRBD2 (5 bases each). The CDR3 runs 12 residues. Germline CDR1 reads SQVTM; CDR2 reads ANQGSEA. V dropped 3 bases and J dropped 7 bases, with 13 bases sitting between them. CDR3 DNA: TGCAGCGTTGATGAGAGGGGCGGGGAGCAGTACTTC. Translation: CSVDERGGEQYF.

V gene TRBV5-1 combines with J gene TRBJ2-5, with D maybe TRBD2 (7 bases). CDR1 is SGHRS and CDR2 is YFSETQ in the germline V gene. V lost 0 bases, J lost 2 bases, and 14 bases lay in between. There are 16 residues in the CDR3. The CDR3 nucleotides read TGCGCCAGCAGCTTGGTGGTGGGAGGGGGTCAAGAGACCCAGTACTTC. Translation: CASSLVVGGGQETQYF.

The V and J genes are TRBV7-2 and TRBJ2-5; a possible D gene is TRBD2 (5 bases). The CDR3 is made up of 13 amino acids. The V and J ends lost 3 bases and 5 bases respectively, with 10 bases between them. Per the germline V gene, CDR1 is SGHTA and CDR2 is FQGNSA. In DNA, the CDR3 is TGTGCCAGCAGCTTGAGAGGGAAGGAGACCCAGTACTTC. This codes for CASSLRGKETQYF.

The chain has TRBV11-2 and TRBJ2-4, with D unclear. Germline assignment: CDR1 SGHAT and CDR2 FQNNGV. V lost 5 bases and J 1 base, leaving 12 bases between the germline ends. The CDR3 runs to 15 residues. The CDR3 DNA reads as TGTGCCAGCAGCCAAACAACTGGGGCCAAAAACATTCAGTACTTC. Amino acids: CASSQTTGAKNIQYF.

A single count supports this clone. CDR3 bases: TGTGCCAGCAGTTTTAGACAGGGTAGGAATCAGCCCCAGCATTTT. It yields the protein CASSFRQGRNQPQHF. The chain carries TRBV27 and TRBJ1-5, with 7 nucleotides matching TRBD1. Looked up from germline, CDR1 is MNHEY and CDR2 is SMNVEV (reference sequence). The CDR3 spans 15 residues. Trimming took 3 bases from V and 4 from J; bases not matched to a gene: 6.

As DNA, the CDR3 is TGCGCCAGCAGCCAAGATCCCTGGCAAGAGACCCAGTACTTC. Encoded protein: CASSQDPWQETQYF. The chain links TRBV4-1 to TRBJ2-5, with no clear D. V dropped 0 bases and J dropped 2 bases, with 7 bases sitting between them. CDR1 and CDR2 (germline): MGHRA, YSYEKL. The CDR3 is 14 residues long.

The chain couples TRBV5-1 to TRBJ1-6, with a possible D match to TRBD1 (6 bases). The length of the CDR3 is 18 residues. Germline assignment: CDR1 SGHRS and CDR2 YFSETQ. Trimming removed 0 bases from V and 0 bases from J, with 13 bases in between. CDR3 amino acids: CASSLVPRGSSYNSPLHF. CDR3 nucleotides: TGCGCCAGCAGCTTGGTCCCGAGGGGGAGCTCCTATAATTCACCCCTCCACTTT. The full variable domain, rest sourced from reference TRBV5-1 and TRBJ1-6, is KAGVTQTPRYLIKTRGQQVTLSCSPISGHRSVSWYQQTPGQGLQFLFEYFSETQRNKGNFPGRFSGRQFSNSRSEMNVSTLELGDSALYLCASSLVPRGSSYNSPLHFGNGTRLTVT.

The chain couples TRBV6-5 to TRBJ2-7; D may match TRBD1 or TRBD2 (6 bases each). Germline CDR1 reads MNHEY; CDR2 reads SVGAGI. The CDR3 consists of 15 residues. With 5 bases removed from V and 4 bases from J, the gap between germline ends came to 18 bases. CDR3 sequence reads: CASSRDWGAQYEQYF. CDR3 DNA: TGTGCCAGCAGTCGAGACTGGGGGGCGCAATACGAGCAGTACTTC.

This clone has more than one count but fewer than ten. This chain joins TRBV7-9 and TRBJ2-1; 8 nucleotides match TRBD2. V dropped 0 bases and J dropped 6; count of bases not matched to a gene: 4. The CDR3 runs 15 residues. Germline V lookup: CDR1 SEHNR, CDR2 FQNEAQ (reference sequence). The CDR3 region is CASSLAGLEGNEQFF. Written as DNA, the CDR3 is TGTGCCAGCAGCTTAGCGGGACTAGAGGGCAATGAGCAGTTCTTC.

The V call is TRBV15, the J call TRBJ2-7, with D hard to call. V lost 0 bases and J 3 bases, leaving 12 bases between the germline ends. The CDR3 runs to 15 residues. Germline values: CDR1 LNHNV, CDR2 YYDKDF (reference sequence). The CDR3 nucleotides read TGTGCCACCAGCAGAGATCTGGCGGTGGGCTACGAGCAGTACTTC. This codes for CATSRDLAVGYEQYF.

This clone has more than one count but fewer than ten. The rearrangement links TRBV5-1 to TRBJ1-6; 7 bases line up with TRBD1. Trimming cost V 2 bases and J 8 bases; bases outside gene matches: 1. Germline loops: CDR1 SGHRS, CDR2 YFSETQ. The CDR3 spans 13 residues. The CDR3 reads CASSFDRDSPLHF. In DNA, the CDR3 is TGCGCCAGCAGCTTCGACAGGGATTCACCCCTCCACTTT. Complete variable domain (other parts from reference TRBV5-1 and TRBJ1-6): KAGVTQTPRYLIKTRGQQVTLSCSPISGHRSVSWYQQTPGQGLQFLFEYFSETQRNKGNFPGRFSGRQFSNSRSEMNVSTLELGDSALYLCASSFDRDSPLHFGNGTRLTVT.

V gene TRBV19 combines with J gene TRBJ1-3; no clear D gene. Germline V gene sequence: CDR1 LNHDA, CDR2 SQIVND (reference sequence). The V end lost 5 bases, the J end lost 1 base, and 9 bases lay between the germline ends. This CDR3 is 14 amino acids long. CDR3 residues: CASSDGASGNTIYF. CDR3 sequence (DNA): TGTGCCAGTAGTGACGGAGCGTCTGGAAACACCATATATTTT.

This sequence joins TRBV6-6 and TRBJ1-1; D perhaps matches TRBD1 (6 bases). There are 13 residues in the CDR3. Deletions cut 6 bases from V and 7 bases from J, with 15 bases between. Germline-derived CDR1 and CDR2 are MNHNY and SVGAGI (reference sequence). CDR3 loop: CASSTGYTLEAFF. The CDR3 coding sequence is TGTGCCAGCAGCACAGGGTATACCCTTGAAGCTTTCTTT.

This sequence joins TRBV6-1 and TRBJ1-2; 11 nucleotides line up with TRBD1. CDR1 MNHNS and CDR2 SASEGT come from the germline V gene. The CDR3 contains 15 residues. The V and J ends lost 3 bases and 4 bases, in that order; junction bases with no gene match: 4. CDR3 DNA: TGTGCCAGCAGTGACATTGGGACAGGGGGCTATGGCTACACCTTC. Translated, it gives CASSDIGTGGYGYTF.

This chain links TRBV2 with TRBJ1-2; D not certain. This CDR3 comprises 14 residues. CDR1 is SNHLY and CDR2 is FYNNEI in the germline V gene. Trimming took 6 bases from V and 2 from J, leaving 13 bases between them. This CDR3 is CASREGGPNYGYTF. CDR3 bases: TGTGCCAGCAGGGAGGGAGGACCAAACTATGGCTACACCTTC.

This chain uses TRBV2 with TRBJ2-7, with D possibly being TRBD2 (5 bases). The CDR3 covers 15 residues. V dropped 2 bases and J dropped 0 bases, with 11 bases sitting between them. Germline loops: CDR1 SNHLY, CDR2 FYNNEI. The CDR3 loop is CASSESGRGSYEQYF. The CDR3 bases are TGTGCCAGCAGTGAAAGCGGTCGCGGCTCCTACGAGCAGTACTTC.